This T cell receptor beta chain originates from a study of blood T cell repertoires in COVID-19. Study summary: The origin of the acute and convalescent COVID-19 samples was the United States, Italy and Spain.

Per the original data handling: Reference gene primer amplification in the assay estimated nucleated cell counts. Assay used: immunoSEQ multiplex PCR; TCRdb lists only in-frame clones, some missing. D and trimming were read from the DNA, whereas the V and J calls and clone size are those reported in that table. The data show about 280,000 clones, with almost 85% seen just once and approximately 5.1% held by the top ten. This CDR3 has 15 amino acids. From germline, CDR1 is KGHDR and CDR2 SFDVKD. The J segment lost 6 bases and the V segment lost 4 bases, leaving 6 bases of the junction unmatched. V and J are TRBV24-1 and TRBJ2-2; 8 bases are shared with TRBD1. Material: peripheral blood. This TCR was recovered from a man aged 50 or older with active or convalescent COVID-19. The CDR3 sequence is CATSEDRGWAGELFF. Here the CDR3 DNA reads TGTGCCACCAGTGAAGACAGGGGATGGGCCGGGGAGCTGTTTTTT.